A selection of T cell receptor beta chains follows, all from one sample in a study of OX40 agonist ivuxolimab in advanced cancers. Measured with immunoSEQ multiplex PCR; TCRdb has only the in-frame clones, and not every one. The table has approximately 61,000 clones, roughly 80% seen once; the top ten hold 1.5% to 2.5%. Sample: CD4+ or CD8+ T cells sorted from blood, taken in a trial of the OX40 agonist ivuxolimab. Receptor source: an adult with an advanced solid tumor such as melanoma, head and neck, liver or kidney cancer. Each CDR3 is given with its conserved first and last residue. The D gene is left open where the match is weak. Clone size is given for some rows only: seen once, a few or many times, or a class if the clone is expanded.

NA	NA	TRBV7-9	TRBJ2-1	CASSLPSSYNEQFF	TGTGCCAGCAGCTTACCGAGCTCCTACAATGAGCAGTTCTTC
NA	TRBD2	TRBV9	TRBJ2-3	CASSVGSSGRITDTQYF	TGTGCCAGCAGCGTAGGAAGTAGCGGGAGAATCACAGATACGCAGTATTTT
NA	TRBD2	TRBV9	TRBJ2-1	CASSLGLAGFPVRKVEQFF	TGTGCCAGCAGCTTAGGACTAGCGGGTTTTCCCGTTAGGAAGGTTGAGCAGTTCTTC
NA	TRBD2	TRBV5-5	TRBJ2-3	CASSYDGTSSTDTQYF	TGTGCCAGCAGCTATGACGGGACTAGCTCCACAGATACGCAGTATTTT
NA	TRBD2	TRBV30	TRBJ2-3	CAWSIAGGRNTQYF	TGTGCCTGGAGCATCGCGGGAGGGAGGAATACGCAGTATTTT
few	NA	TRBV11-3	TRBJ1-4	CASSSGGLGGSNEKLFF	TGTGCCAGCAGCTCTGGGGGGCTCGGCGGATCTAATGAAAAACTGTTTTTT
NA	NA	TRBV5-1	TRBJ2-3	CASSLVPEGPDTQYF	TGCGCCAGCAGCTTGGTTCCGGAGGGCCCAGATACGCAGTATTTT
few	TRBD2	TRBV5-8	TRBJ2-3	CASSRGTSGTDTQYF	TGTGCCAGCAGCCGGGGGACTAGCGGTACAGATACGCAGTATTTT
NA	NA	TRBV4-2	TRBJ1-2	CASSQGDGQGNYGYTF	TGTGCCAGCAGCCAAGGAGATGGGCAGGGGAACTATGGCTACACCTTC
NA	TRBD1	TRBV5-4	TRBJ1-3	CASSSDRQGRGITIYF	TGTGCCAGCAGCTCCGATCGACAGGGAAGAGGTATAACCATATATTTT
NA	TRBD2	TRBV2	TRBJ2-1	CASTPSGGYNEQFF	TGTGCCAGCACGCCTAGCGGAGGCTACAATGAGCAGTTCTTC
NA	TRBD2	TRBV13	TRBJ2-1	CASREANYNEQFF	TGTGCCAGCCGGGAGGCTAACTACAATGAGCAGTTCTTC
once	NA	TRBV11-1	TRBJ2-6	CASSPGPNSGANVLTF	TGTGCCAGCAGCCCAGGACCGAACTCTGGGGCCAACGTCCTGACTTTC
once	TRBD1	TRBV29-1	TRBJ2-7	CSTQQGQAFYEQYF	TGCAGCACCCAACAGGGACAGGCCTTCTACGAGCAGTACTTC
NA	NA	TRBV19	TRBJ1-2	CASSRDTNYGYAF	TGTGCCAGTAGTAGAGACACCAACTATGGCTACGCCTTC
NA	NA	TRBV18	TRBJ1-1	CASTSRVNRNTEAFF	TGTGCCAGCACTTCTCGGGTTAACCGGAACACTGAAGCTTTCTTT
NA	NA	TRBV9	TRBJ2-1	CASSVGVVGGSTYNEQFF	TGTGCCAGCAGCGTAGGAGTTGTCGGGGGAAGTACCTACAATGAGCAGTTCTTC
NA	TRBD2	TRBV6-1	TRBJ2-5	CASSEAKSSGSQETQYF	TGTGCCAGCAGTGAAGCGAAATCTAGCGGGAGCCAAGAGACCCAGTACTTC
NA	TRBD2	TRBV28	TRBJ2-5	CASSLGASGDQETQYF	TGTGCCAGCAGTTTAGGGGCTAGCGGGGATCAAGAGACCCAGTACTTC
NA	TRBD2	TRBV4-2	TRBJ2-3	CASSQVPSGSVTDTQYF	TGTGCCAGCAGCCAAGTACCTAGCGGGAGTGTTACAGATACGCAGTATTTT
NA	TRBD1	TRBV30	TRBJ1-4	CAWSLSRGRGEKLFF	TGTGCCTGGAGTCTTTCCAGGGGGCGGGGAGAAAAACTGTTTTTT
few	TRBD1	TRBV19	TRBJ2-3	CASSSLQGATDTQYF	TGTGCCAGTAGTTCGCTGCAGGGGGCCACAGATACGCAGTATTTT
NA	TRBD1	TRBV7-9	TRBJ1-2	CASSLGTGKINGYTF	TGTGCCAGCAGCTTAGGGACAGGGAAAATTAATGGCTACACCTTC
NA	NA	TRBV9	TRBJ2-2	CASSARLGESGTGELFF	TGTGCCAGCAGCGCGAGACTGGGGGAGTCGGGGACCGGGGAGCTGTTTTTT
once	TRBD1	TRBV11-1	TRBJ2-2	CASSFRGQAGELFF	TGTGCCAGCAGCTTCCGAGGACAGGCCGGGGAGCTGTTTTTT
NA	NA	TRBV11-3	TRBJ1-1	CASSLQGRNTEAFF	TGTGCCAGCAGCTTGCAAGGGAGGAACACTGAAGCTTTCTTT
NA	NA	TRBV4-1	TRBJ1-1	CASSQDWFMATTRNTEAFF	TGCGCCAGCAGCCAAGACTGGTTCATGGCAACTACTAGGAACACTGAAGCTTTCTTT
NA	TRBD1	TRBV23-1	TRBJ2-1	CASSPPDRGRDEQFF	TGCGCCAGCAGTCCCCCAGACAGGGGGCGAGATGAGCAGTTCTTC
few	NA	TRBV6-6	TRBJ1-2	CASSYDRHYGYTF	TGTGCCAGCAGTTACGACAGACACTATGGCTACACCTTC
NA	NA	TRBV7-3	TRBJ2-3	CASSLASTDTQYF	TGTGCCAGCAGCTTAGCTAGCACAGATACGCAGTATTTT
NA	NA	TRBV5-1	TRBJ2-1	CASSLVDEQFF	TGCGCCAGCAGCTTGGTGGATGAGCAGTTCTTC
NA	NA	TRBV23-1	TRBJ1-5	CASSQEGNNQPQHF	TGCGCCAGCAGTCAGGAAGGGAACAATCAGCCCCAGCATTTT
NA	NA	TRBV23-1	TRBJ1-1	CASSQSDVNTEAFF	TGCGCCAGCAGTCAATCGGACGTGAACACTGAAGCTTTCTTT
NA	NA	TRBV6-5	TRBJ2-1	CASSVIMAGNNEQFF	TGTGCCAGCAGCGTTATCATGGCGGGAAACAATGAGCAGTTCTTC
NA	NA	TRBV7-8	TRBJ1-1	CASSLTVTEAFF	TGTGCCAGCAGCTTAACTGTCACTGAAGCTTTCTTT
many	TRBD1	TRBV18	TRBJ1-3	CASSVAGGVGNTIYF	TGTGCCAGCTCAGTGGCAGGGGGCGTCGGAAACACCATATATTTT
NA	NA	TRBV5-6	TRBJ1-5	CASSFVDQPQHF	TGTGCCAGCAGCTTTGTAGATCAGCCCCAGCATTTT
once	NA	TRBV5-6	TRBJ2-1	CASFDRLVYNEQFF	TGTGCCAGCTTCGACCGCCTGGTGTACAATGAGCAGTTCTTC
NA	NA	TRBV4-1	TRBJ2-3	CASSQAPGLSDTQYF	TGCGCCAGCAGCCAAGCGCCGGGACTTTCAGATACGCAGTATTTT
NA	TRBD1	TRBV6-5	TRBJ1-6	CASSYTGTGGNSPLHF	TGTGCCAGCAGTTACACCGGAACAGGGGGGAATTCACCCCTCCACTTT
NA	NA	TRBV11-2	TRBJ2-6	CASSLALAGSGANVLTF	TGTGCCAGCAGCTTAGCCTTGGCAGGCTCTGGGGCCAACGTCCTGACTTTC
NA	NA	TRBV7-2	TRBJ2-1	CASLEGGIYNEQFF	TGTGCCAGCTTGGAGGGGGGGATTTACAATGAGCAGTTCTTC
NA	TRBD1	TRBV5-1	TRBJ2-3	CASSGGQMHRDTQYF	TGCGCCAGCAGCGGGGGACAGATGCACAGAGATACGCAGTATTTT
NA	NA	TRBV18	TRBJ2-3	CASSPVGEVSTDTQYF	TGTGCCAGCTCACCGGTTGGGGAGGTCAGCACAGATACGCAGTATTTT
NA	TRBD2	TRBV15	TRBJ2-2	CATSRGLAGLLTGELFF	TGTGCCACCAGCAGAGGACTAGCGGGACTGTTAACCGGGGAGCTGTTTTTT
once	NA	TRBV9	TRBJ1-1	CASSSRRGNTEAFF	TGTGCCAGCAGCTCCCGGAGGGGGAACACTGAAGCTTTCTTT
NA	NA	TRBV7-3	TRBJ1-2	CASSLSPDGGYTF	TGTGCCAGCAGCTTAAGCCCGGATGGGGGCTACACCTTC
NA	NA	TRBV5-1	TRBJ1-2	CASSQTGTSHGYTF	TGCGCCAGCAGTCAGACCGGGACCTCGCATGGCTACACCTTC
NA	TRBD1	TRBV19	TRBJ2-1	CASGQDSYNEQFF	TGTGCCAGTGGACAGGACTCCTACAATGAGCAGTTCTTC
NA	NA	TRBV9	TRBJ2-5	CASSPSGTYETQYF	TGTGCCAGCAGCCCGTCCGGGACGTACGAGACCCAGTACTTC
NA	NA	TRBV29-1	TRBJ2-3	CSGSTNTDTQYF	TGCTCGGGGAGTACCAACACAGATACGCAGTATTTT
NA	NA	TRBV30	TRBJ1-2	CAWSGWEGIGGYTF	TGTGCCTGGAGTGGTTGGGAGGGGATTGGTGGCTACACCTTC
NA	NA	TRBV29-1	TRBJ2-1	CSVEGLAGTYNEQFF	TGCAGCGTTGAGGGTCTAGCTGGTACCTACAATGAGCAGTTCTTC